These 18 T cell receptor beta chains originate from one sample sequenced in a study of cytotoxic CD8 clonotypes in ibrutinib-treated CLL. The method was immunoSEQ multiplex PCR; TCRdb's version includes in-frame clones alone and lacks a portion of them. The data show tens of thousands of clones, 49% seen once. The sample consisted of PBMCs, taken before ibrutinib treatment. The receptors were sampled from a human donor with chronic lymphocytic leukemia.

Here the CDR3 reads CASSGPKEGRGGYGYTF. The CDR3 region has the DNA TGTGCCAGCAGTGGCCCCAAAGAGGGCAGGGGAGGCTATGGCTACACCTTC. This chain links TRBV6-1 with TRBJ1-2, with D possibly matching TRBD1 (6 bases). There are 17 residues in the CDR3. V lost 4 bases and J 4 bases, leaving 22 bases between the germline ends. Per the germline V gene, CDR1 is MNHNS and CDR2 is SASEGT.

This chain connects TRBV6-5 to TRBJ2-3, with 8 bases aligning to TRBD1. CDR1 MNHEY and CDR2 SVGAGI come from the germline V gene. The CDR3 is made up of 16 amino acids. V gave up 0 bases and J gave up 3 bases; unmatched junction bases: 5. CDR3 sequence reads: CASSYSIDRGTDTQYF. CDR3 nucleotide sequence: TGTGCCAGCAGTTACTCGATTGACAGGGGTACAGATACGCAGTATTTT.

The chain employs TRBV14 and TRBJ1-6, with D unresolved. This CDR3 has 16 residues. The germline gives CDR1 SGHDN, CDR2 FVKESK. V was shortened by 0 bases and J by 7 bases, with 13 bases between the two germline ends. The CDR3 is CASSQDWLVGNSPLHF. The CDR3 DNA reads as TGTGCCAGCAGCCAAGACTGGCTGGTAGGGAATTCACCCCTCCACTTT.

This clone was seen only a few times. The chain carries TRBV28 and TRBJ2-1, with TRBD1 matching 7 bases. The CDR3 has 15 residues. V dropped 8 bases and J dropped 3; count of bases not matched to a gene: 10. Germline CDR1 is MDHEN and CDR2 is SYDVKM. The CDR3 nucleotides read TGTGCCAGCCCTCCGACAGGGTTATTCTACAATGAGCAGTTCTTC. This gives the protein CASPPTGLFYNEQFF.

This clone has a handful of counts. J is TRBJ1-1 and V is TRBV13; D ambiguous. Trimming pared 5 bases from V and 0 bases from J, leaving 7 bases between. The CDR3 is made up of 13 amino acids. Germline V CDR1 and CDR2: PRHDT, FYEKMQ (reference sequence). The CDR3 loop is CASSEGVNTEAFF. The DNA for the CDR3 is TGTGCCAGCAGCGAGGGTGTGAACACTGAAGCTTTCTTT.

The chain recombines TRBV7-3 with TRBJ2-2; D not certain. The CDR3 sequence is 16 residues long. From germline, CDR1 is SGHTA and CDR2 FQGTGA. V was trimmed by 4 bases and J by 4 bases, leaving 16 bases between them. The CDR3 loop is CASSSQPGPTTGELFF. The CDR3 DNA follows: TGTGCCAGCAGCTCCCAACCAGGTCCCACCACCGGGGAGCTGTTTTTT. Looking up the rest from reference TRBV7-3 and TRBJ2-2 gives the full variable domain: GAGVSQTPSNKVTEKGKYVELRCDPISGHTALYWYRQSLGQGPEFLIYFQGTGAADDSGLPNDRFFAVRPEGSVSTLKIQRTERGDSAVYLCASSSQPGPTTGELFFGEGSRLTVL.

This clone was seen only a few times. This chain connects TRBV28 to TRBJ1-2, with 9 bases aligning to TRBD1. This CDR3 has 13 amino acids. Germline lookup yields CDR1 MDHEN and CDR2 SYDVKM. J gave up 8 bases and V 3 bases, and 4 bases lay outside the gene matches. The DNA of the CDR3 is TGTGCCAGCAGTTTGGACAGGGGTGTCGGCTACACCTTC. Translated: CASSLDRGVGYTF.

This clone was seen only a few times. The V gene is TRBV5-4, the J gene TRBJ1-2; 8 bases align to TRBD1. The germline gives CDR1 SGHNT, CDR2 YYREEE (reference sequence). J gave up 4 bases and V 0 bases, and 5 bases lay outside the gene matches. The CDR3 runs to 15 residues. CDR3 loop: CASSLGTGSSYGYTF. In nucleotides, the CDR3 is TGTGCCAGCAGCTTGGGGACAGGGTCCTCCTATGGCTACACCTTC.

The J gene is TRBJ1-2, the V gene TRBV27; 7 nucleotides match TRBD1. CDR1 is MNHEY and CDR2 is SMNVEV in the germline V gene (reference sequence). The junction had 19 bases not matched to a gene; V was cut back by 7 bases and J by 8 bases. The CDR3 has 16 amino acids. The CDR3, as DNA: TGTGCCAGCACCCCTTTAGGGACAGATCGTCGCGGGGGCTACACCTTC. This encodes CASTPLGTDRRGGYTF.

This clone was picked up one time. This chain connects TRBV7-9 to TRBJ1-1; D unresolved. The length of the CDR3 is 14 residues. Germline CDR1 is SEHNR and CDR2 is FQNEAQ (reference sequence). Trimming cost V 3 bases and J 0 bases, with 8 bases left between them. The CDR3 here is CASSLPYLNTEAFF. The CDR3 nucleotides are TGTGCCAGCAGCTTGCCCTACTTGAACACTGAAGCTTTCTTT. The full variable domain, with the rest looked up from reference TRBV7-9 and TRBJ1-1, is DTGVSQNPRHKITKRGQNVTFRCDPISEHNRLYWYRQTLGQGPEFLTYFQNEAQLEKSRLLSDRFSAERPKGSFSTLEIQRTEQGDSAMYLCASSLPYLNTEAFFGQGTRLTVV.

The V and J genes are TRBV19 and TRBJ2-7; D unresolved. Germline V gene lookup returns CDR1 LNHDA and CDR2 SQIVND (reference sequence). CDR3 length equals 11 residues. V gave up 1 base and J gave up 5 bases, with 3 bases separating them. CDR3 region: CASSIADEQYF. CDR3 nucleotides: TGTGCCAGTAGTATAGCGGACGAGCAGTACTTC.

CDR3 nucleotide sequence: TGCGCCAGCAGCCAAGCGGGGACAGCCGTCTCCTACGAGCAGTACTTC. Translated: CASSQAGTAVSYEQYF. The chain uses TRBV4-1 and TRBJ2-7; the match to TRBD1 covers 7 bases. The germline V gene encodes CDR1 MGHRA and CDR2 YSYEKL. Trimming removed 1 base from V and 0 bases from J; junction bases left unmatched: 6. The CDR3 is made up of 16 amino acids.

The genes are TRBV5-1 and TRBJ2-3; 8 nucleotides align to TRBD1. J lost 10 bases, V lost 4 bases, and 11 bases had no gene match. Germline V gene lookup returns CDR1 SGHRS and CDR2 YFSETQ. This CDR3 comprises 14 residues. The CDR3 nucleotides read TGCGCCAGCAGCGCATCCGGGACAGGTAGTGCGCAGTATTTT. It yields the protein CASSASGTGSAQYF.

The gene calls are TRBV6-5 and TRBJ2-1, with TRBD1 as a possible D gene (6 bases). The CDR3 loop spans 16 amino acids. Trimming cost V 0 bases and J 4 bases, with 13 bases left between them. Germline assignment: CDR1 MNHEY and CDR2 SVGAGI. The CDR3 loop is CASSYSGRGGYNEQFF. The CDR3 coding sequence is TGTGCCAGCAGTTACTCAGGCAGGGGCGGGTACAATGAGCAGTTCTTC.

The chain joins TRBV11-2 to TRBJ2-1; D possibly corresponds to TRBD1 (5 bases). This CDR3 spans 13 amino acids. CDR1 SGHAT and CDR2 FQNNGV come from the germline V gene. V lost 1 base to trimming and J lost 4 bases, with 5 bases between them. The CDR3 DNA is TGTGCCAGCAGCTTAGGACAGTACAATGAGCAGTTCTTC. The encoded protein is CASSLGQYNEQFF.

The V gene is TRBV19, the J gene TRBJ1-2, with 10 bases matching TRBD1. Trimming took 4 bases from V and 7 from J; bases not matched to a gene: 6. The germline gives CDR1 LNHDA, CDR2 SQIVND (reference sequence). The length of the CDR3 is 14 residues. In DNA form, the CDR3 reads TGTGCCAGTAGTACAGGACGACAGGGGGCTGGCTACACCTTC. Encoded protein: CASSTGRQGAGYTF.

This chain uses TRBV7-2 with TRBJ2-7, with unresolved D. The ends were cut back, 4 bases at V and 6 bases at J, with 13 bases in the middle. Germline CDR1 reads SGHTA; CDR2 reads FQGNSA. This CDR3 comprises 13 residues. In DNA, the CDR3 is TGTGCCAGCAGCTCCCTAGGTGTGACCGAGCAGTACTTC. This sequence encodes CASSSLGVTEQYF. Full variable domain (rest looked up from reference TRBV7-2 and TRBJ2-7): GAGVSQSPSNKVTEKGKDVELRCDPISGHTALYWYRQSLGQGLEFLIYFQGNSAPDKSGLPSDRFSAERTGGSVSTLTIQRTQQEDSAVYLCASSSLGVTEQYFGPGTRLTVT.

The rearrangement links TRBV5-6 to TRBJ1-1; no reliable D call. The CDR3 covers 12 residues. The V end lost 0 bases, the J end lost 8 bases, and 8 bases lay between the germline ends. Germline-derived CDR1 and CDR2 are SGHDT and YYEEEE. CDR3 in DNA: TGTGCCAGCAGCTTGGTACCAGGCGAAGCTTTCTTT. It specifies CASSLVPGEAFF.